Each of the 30 T cell receptor beta chains below was sequenced from the same sample in a study of technical replicates of blood from four donors. Sequencing used immunoSEQ multiplex PCR; TCRdb keeps in-frame clones, though not all of them. The data hold around 97,000 clones, with approximately 96% observed a single time. The sequenced sample was T cells isolated from PBMCs. These TCRs come from a human donor in good health.

The gene calls are TRBV7-3 and TRBJ2-1; 10 nucleotides match TRBD2. V was pared by 0 bases and J by 5 bases, with 4 bases of the junction left unmatched. CDR1 and CDR2 (germline): SGHTA, FQGTGA. This CDR3 has 16 residues. CDR3 DNA sequence: TGTGCCAGCAGCTTAACGTATCTAGCGGGAGACAATGAGCAGTTCTTC. It encodes CASSLTYLAGDNEQFF. Based on the CDR3 plus reference TRBV7-3 and TRBJ2-1, the full variable domain is GAGVSQTPSNKVTEKGKYVELRCDPISGHTALYWYRQSLGQGPEFLIYFQGTGAADDSGLPNDRFFAVRPEGSVSTLKIQRTERGDSAVYLCASSLTYLAGDNEQFFGPGTRLTVL.

The gene calls are TRBV7-9 and TRBJ1-5; D might be TRBD1 (6 bases). CDR3 size: 15 residues. Germline lookup yields CDR1 SEHNR and CDR2 FQNEAQ (reference sequence). V was cut by 5 bases and J by 0 bases, with 11 bases left in between. The CDR3 is CASSPQGTSNQPQHF. The DNA for the CDR3 is TGTGCCAGCAGCCCACAGGGAACTAGCAATCAGCCCCAGCATTTT.

The J gene is TRBJ2-3, the V gene TRBV21-1; the table assigns TRBD2, which was not confirmed against the DNA. TRBV21-1 is recorded as a pseudogene. There are 10 residues in the CDR3. The CDR3 region is CANPQTPQYF. For the CDR3, the DNA is TGTGCCAACCCCCAAACTCCGCAGTATTTT.

V is TRBV30 and J is TRBJ2-1; TRBD2 aligns across 11 bases. Trimming took 1 base from V and 6 from J; bases not matched to a gene: 8. Germline values: CDR1 GTSNPN, CDR2 SVGIG (reference sequence). The CDR3 is 16 residues long. The CDR3 loop reads CAWSALLAGVFNEQFF. In DNA, the CDR3 is TGTGCCTGGAGTGCCTTACTAGCGGGAGTGTTCAATGAGCAGTTCTTC.

This chain connects TRBV14 to TRBJ1-2; D is unresolved. Between the trimmed V and J ends, which lost 6 bases and 2 bases, there was a span of 13 bases. Germline V gene sequence: CDR1 SGHDN, CDR2 FVKESK. The CDR3 sequence is 14 residues long. CDR3 DNA sequence: TGTGCCAGCAGTTGGAGGACTAAGAACTATGGCTACACCTTC. Translation: CASSWRTKNYGYTF.

V gene TRBV27 combines with J gene TRBJ2-5, with TRBD1 matching over 9 bases. The CDR3 runs 15 residues. The germline V gene encodes CDR1 MNHEY and CDR2 SMNVEV (reference sequence). With 0 bases clipped from V and 7 bases from J, the junction kept 6 bases outside the gene matches. The CDR3 nucleotides read TGTGCCAGCAGTTTATCGACCGGGACAGGGTCGACCCAGTACTTC. Protein product: CASSLSTGTGSTQYF.

The CDR3, as DNA: TGTGCCAGTAGTATAGAGGAGACAGTCCATTTGAACACTGAAGCTTTCTTT. The encoded protein is CASSIEETVHLNTEAFF. This chain joins TRBV19 and TRBJ1-1; a possible D gene is TRBD1 (5 bases). The CDR3 has 17 amino acids. V gave up 0 bases and J gave up 0 bases, with 14 bases separating them. CDR1 LNHDA and CDR2 SQIVND come from the germline V gene (reference sequence).

J is TRBJ2-3 and V is TRBV19; D unresolved. V lost 7 bases to trimming and J lost 0 bases, with 14 bases between them. Per the germline V gene, CDR1 is LNHDA and CDR2 is SQIVND (reference sequence). The CDR3 loop spans 15 amino acids. The CDR3 loop is CASTKSIASTDTQYF. The CDR3 coding sequence is TGTGCCAGTACCAAATCAATAGCTAGCACAGATACGCAGTATTTT.

The chain has TRBV19 and TRBJ1-1; no firm D call. The V gene's germline CDR1 is LNHDA and CDR2 SQIVND (reference sequence). Trimming removed 3 bases from V and 2 bases from J, with 10 bases in between. The CDR3 is 14 amino acids. In DNA form, the CDR3 reads TGTGCCAGTAGTATCTCCTCCTCCAACACTGAAGCTTTCTTT. Protein sequence: CASSISSSNTEAFF.

The chain joins TRBV30 to TRBJ2-3; D is undetermined. Germline assignment: CDR1 GTSNPN and CDR2 SVGIG (reference sequence). The CDR3 totals 15 residues. The V gene lost 1 base and the J gene lost 2 bases, with 13 bases spanning the gap. CDR3 nucleotide sequence: TGTGCCTGGAGTGGTAACTCAGCGATCACAGATACGCAGTATTTT. This gives the protein CAWSGNSAITDTQYF.

This chain links TRBV19 with TRBJ2-1; 9 bases map to TRBD2. V trimming: 3 bases; J trimming: 9 bases; junction bases outside the gene matches: 12. This CDR3 comprises 16 residues. Germline V gene sequence: CDR1 LNHDA, CDR2 SQIVND (reference sequence). The CDR3, as DNA: TGTGCCAGTAGTATTGACCCGGGACTAGCTTTCGTTGAGCAGTTCTTC. Amino acid sequence: CASSIDPGLAFVEQFF.

J is TRBJ1-1 and V is TRBV4-3, with 9 bases fitting TRBD1. Germline assignment: CDR1 LGHNA and CDR2 YSLEER. Unmatched junction bases numbered 9, after V lost 1 base and J lost 3 bases. CDR3 length: 17 residues. The CDR3 DNA follows: TGCGCCAGCAGCCAAGTTCCGGGACAGGGAGGGTACACTGAAGCTTTCTTT. Encoded protein: CASSQVPGQGGYTEAFF.

This clone was observed a single time. V usage is TRBV7-6 and J usage is TRBJ2-3, with a possible D match to TRBD2 (5 bases). Trimming left V 2 bases short and J 0 bases short, with 15 bases between. The CDR3 runs to 17 residues. CDR1 and CDR2 (germline): SGHVS, FNYEAQ. The CDR3 DNA sequence: TGTGCCAGCAGCTTACAGGTTTGGGGAGAAAGCACAGATACGCAGTATTTT. It specifies CASSLQVWGESTDTQYF.

This clone has just one count. The rearrangement uses TRBV4-1 and TRBJ1-1; D not certain. Trimming stripped 0 bases from V and 4 bases from J, with 15 bases between. The CDR3 length is 16 residues. In germline, CDR1 is MGHRA, CDR2 YSYEKL. The CDR3 sequence is CASSQDSTGRTTEAFF. DNA for the CDR3: TGCGCCAGCAGCCAAGATAGTACCGGGAGGACCACTGAAGCTTTCTTT.

This clone was picked up one time. The chain is built from TRBV13 and TRBJ1-2, with D perhaps TRBD1 (6 bases). In germline, CDR1 is PRHDT, CDR2 FYEKMQ (reference sequence). V was trimmed by 5 bases and J by 10 bases, leaving 20 bases between them. The CDR3 contains 14 residues. CDR3 amino acids: CASSGGDTSTDYTF. CDR3 nucleotide sequence: TGTGCCAGCAGCGGGGGGGACACATCCACGGACTACACCTTC.

This rearrangement joins TRBV7-9 to TRBJ1-5, with TRBD1 as a possible D gene (6 bases). The V end was cut by 2 bases, the J end by 2 bases, with 7 bases between. The CDR3 has 14 amino acids. CDR1 is SEHNR, CDR2 FQNEAQ, per germline (reference sequence). For the CDR3, the DNA is TGTGCCAGCAGCTTATCAGGGGGCAATCAGCCCCAGCATTTT. Protein sequence: CASSLSGGNQPQHF. The complete variable domain, with remaining parts taken from reference TRBV7-9 and TRBJ1-5, reads DTGVSQNPRHKITKRGQNVTFRCDPISEHNRLYWYRQTLGQGPEFLTYFQNEAQLEKSRLLSDRFSAERPKGSFSTLEIQRTEQGDSAMYLCASSLSGGNQPQHFGDGTRLSIL.

The genes are TRBV19 and TRBJ2-1, with 10 bases matching TRBD2. Germline V lookup: CDR1 LNHDA, CDR2 SQIVND (reference sequence). The V and J ends lost 6 bases and 7 bases, in that order; junction bases with no gene match: 6. This CDR3 region has 14 residues. The CDR3 DNA follows: TGTGCCAGTAGGGCGACTAGCGGGTGGAATGAGCAGTTCTTC. It codes for CASRATSGWNEQFF.

The gene calls are TRBV30 and TRBJ1-4; D is perhaps TRBD1 (6 bases). The ends were cut back, 8 bases at V and 2 bases at J, with 15 bases in the middle. This CDR3 has 14 residues. From germline, CDR1 is GTSNPN and CDR2 SVGIG (reference sequence). The CDR3 loop reads CAHARGATNEKLFF. Here the CDR3 DNA reads TGTGCCCATGCCAGGGGAGCTACTAATGAAAAACTGTTTTTT.

J is TRBJ2-3 and V is TRBV7-2, with 12 positions matching TRBD2. CDR1 and CDR2 (germline): SGHTA, FQGNSA. The CDR3 is 15 amino acids. V lost 5 bases, J lost 6 bases, and 6 bases stayed unmatched. CDR3 sequence (DNA): TGTGCCAGCAGCCGACTAGCGGGAGAGTCGGATACGCAGTATTTT. Its protein is CASSRLAGESDTQYF.

The chain uses TRBV9 and TRBJ1-4, with TRBD1 matching 8 bases. In germline, CDR1 is SGDLS, CDR2 YYNGEE. CDR3 length equals 15 residues. Trimming cost V 4 bases and J 8 bases; bases outside gene matches: 10. DNA of the CDR3: TGTGCCAGCAGCTACCGACAGGGGCCAAGAGAAAAACTGTTTTTT. This gives the protein CASSYRQGPREKLFF.

V usage is TRBV6-6 and J usage is TRBJ2-7; D might be TRBD2 (6 bases). Trimming stripped 6 bases from V and 5 bases from J, with 14 bases between. The CDR3 sequence is 13 residues long. CDR1 MNHNY and CDR2 SVGAGI come from the germline V gene (reference sequence). In nucleotides, the CDR3 is TGTGCCAGCAGGTCGACTAGTCACCACGAGCAGTACTTC. Amino acids: CASRSTSHHEQYF.

The chain links TRBV5-6 to TRBJ2-1; TRBD1 aligns across 7 bases. Losses at the gene ends were 0 bases for V and 2 bases for J; bases not matched to a gene: 5. In germline, CDR1 is SGHDT, CDR2 YYEEEE. The CDR3 runs to 16 residues. In DNA form, the CDR3 reads TGTGCCAGCAGCTTGGACAAGGGGGCGACCTACAATGAGCAGTTCTTC. As protein: CASSLDKGATYNEQFF. The variable domain in full, with the rest retrieved from reference TRBV5-6 and TRBJ2-1, is DAGVTQSPTHLIKTRGQQVTLRCSPKSGHDTVSWYQQALGQGPQFIFQYYEEEERQRGNFPDRFSGHQFPNYSSELNVNALLLGDSALYLCASSLDKGATYNEQFFGPGTRLTVL.

The sample holds one count of this clone. The chain's CDR3 is CASSYPSGGGIHEQYF. The CDR3 nucleotides read TGTGCCAGCTCTTATCCGTCGGGTGGAGGGATTCACGAGCAGTACTTC. This rearrangement joins TRBV28 to TRBJ2-7; perhaps TRBD2 as D (6 bases). CDR3 length: 16 amino acids. Per the germline V gene, CDR1 is MDHEN and CDR2 is SYDVKM. Deletions cut 8 bases from V and 5 bases from J, with 25 bases between.

The chain links TRBV27 to TRBJ1-2; the D gene is possibly TRBD1 (6 bases). Germline assignment: CDR1 MNHEY and CDR2 SMNVEV (reference sequence). Between the trimmed V and J ends, which lost 6 bases and 6 bases, there was a span of 14 bases. The CDR3 is made up of 13 amino acids. The CDR3 sequence: CASSWGRTDGYTF. The CDR3 coding sequence is TGTGCCAGCAGCTGGGGCAGGACAGATGGCTACACCTTC.

J is TRBJ2-5 and V is TRBV19; 8 positions agree with TRBD2. V was clipped by 5 bases and J by 7 bases; unmatched bases: 9. The germline V gene encodes CDR1 LNHDA and CDR2 SQIVND (reference sequence). The CDR3 runs to 14 residues. In nucleotides, the CDR3 is TGTGCCAGTAGTCCCCAAGCGGGAGCAGGGACCCAGTACTTC. It encodes CASSPQAGAGTQYF.

This chain links TRBV2 with TRBJ2-7, with 9 bases aligning to TRBD2. CDR1 SNHLY and CDR2 FYNNEI come from the germline V gene. The J segment lost 0 bases and the V segment lost 5 bases, leaving 5 bases of the junction unmatched. The CDR3 covers 15 residues. CDR3 in amino acids: CASSSPSGISYEQYF. The CDR3 coding sequence is TGTGCCAGCAGTAGTCCTAGCGGGATCTCCTACGAGCAGTACTTC.

The chain links TRBV11-3 to TRBJ2-7, with no clear D. Germline V gives CDR1 SGHNT, CDR2 YENEEA. This CDR3 has 13 residues. V was pared by 5 bases and J by 3 bases, with 11 bases between. The DNA of the CDR3 is TGTGCCAGCAGCATGACTGCGAGCTACGAGCAGTACTTC. Its protein product is CASSMTASYEQYF.

The rearrangement uses TRBV6-6 and TRBJ1-1; D gene uncertain. This CDR3 has 14 amino acids. Germline V gene sequence: CDR1 MNHNY, CDR2 SVGAGI (reference sequence). V was pared by 2 bases and J by 1 base, with 8 bases between. CDR3 DNA: TGTGCCAGCAGTTACGAGGGCAGGAACACTGAAGCTTTCTTT. It is translated as CASSYEGRNTEAFF.

The genes are TRBV29-1 and TRBJ1-1; D remains ambiguous. Per the germline V gene, CDR1 is SQVTM and CDR2 is ANQGSEA. CDR3 size: 12 residues. V was shortened by 3 bases and J by 0 bases, with 5 bases between the two germline ends. In DNA, the CDR3 is TGCAGCGTTGAGGCAGTGAACACTGAAGCTTTCTTT. Translating it yields CSVEAVNTEAFF.

The chain combines TRBV15 with TRBJ2-7; possible D gene TRBD1, 5 bases. Germline V CDR1 and CDR2: LNHNV, YYDKDF (reference sequence). The CDR3 is made up of 18 amino acids. V was shortened by 3 bases and J by 1 base, with 22 bases between the two germline ends. The CDR3 nucleotides are TGTGCCACCAGCAGTCATGATTACGCTTGGCAGGGTTCCTACGAGCAGTACTTC. Its protein product is CATSSHDYAWQGSYEQYF.